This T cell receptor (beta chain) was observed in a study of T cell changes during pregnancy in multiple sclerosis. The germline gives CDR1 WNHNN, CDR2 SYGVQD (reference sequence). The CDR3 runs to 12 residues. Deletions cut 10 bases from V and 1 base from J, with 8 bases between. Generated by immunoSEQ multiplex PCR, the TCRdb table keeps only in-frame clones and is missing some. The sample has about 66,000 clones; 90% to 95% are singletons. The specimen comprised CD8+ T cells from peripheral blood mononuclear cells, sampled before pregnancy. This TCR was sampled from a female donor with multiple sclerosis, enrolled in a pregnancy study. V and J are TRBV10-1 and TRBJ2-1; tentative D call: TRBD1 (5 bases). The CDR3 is CATRQSYNEQFF. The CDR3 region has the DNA TGCGCCACCCGACAGTCCTACAATGAGCAGTTCTTC.